These 13 T cell receptor beta chains came from one sample sequenced in a study of blood T cell repertoires in COVID-19. Profiling relied on immunoSEQ multiplex PCR, and the TCRdb table lists in-frame clones only, not all of them. The sample holds some 230,000 clones, approximately 82% seen once. Sequencing input: PBMCs or T cells enriched from blood (not recorded which). The receptors come from a man aged 40-49 years who had recovered from COVID-19.

The V gene is TRBV6-2 or TRBV6-3, the J gene TRBJ1-2; D is possibly TRBD1 (5 bases). This CDR3 has 12 amino acids. Germline values: CDR1 MNHEY, CDR2 SVGEGT. V shed 2 bases and J shed 6 bases, with 7 bases lying between them. Written as DNA, the CDR3 is TGTGCCAGCAGTTACACAGGCCATGGCTACACCTTC. Protein product: CASSYTGHGYTF.

This chain links TRBV7-6 with TRBJ1-6; D is uncertain. This CDR3 has 15 residues. Germline CDR1 reads SGHVS; CDR2 reads FNYEAQ. Trimming stripped 5 bases from V and 6 bases from J, with 14 bases between. The CDR3 spells CASSAQAGPNSPLHF. The DNA of the CDR3 is TGTGCCAGCAGCGCTCAGGCGGGCCCTAATTCACCCCTCCACTTT. Full variable domain (outside the CDR3, taken from reference TRBV7-6 and TRBJ1-6): GAGVSQSPRYKVTKRGQDVALRCDPISGHVSLYWYRQALGQGPEFLTYFNYEAQQDKSGLPNDRFSAERPEGSISTLTIQRTEQRDSAMYRCASSAQAGPNSPLHFGNGTRLTVT.

The chain's CDR3 is CASSHRGGGNTIYF. CDR3 nucleotides: TGTGCCAGCAGCCACAGGGGTGGTGGAAACACCATATATTTT. This chain connects TRBV3-1 (or the pseudogene TRBV3-2) to TRBJ1-3; D perhaps matches TRBD1 (6 bases). Trimming stripped 3 bases from V and 3 bases from J, with 9 bases between. This CDR3 contains 14 residues. Germline V lookup: CDR1 LGHDT, CDR2 YNNKEL (reference sequence).

The chain has TRBV5-5 and TRBJ1-2; no definite D call. Germline V CDR1 and CDR2: SGHKS, YYEKEE (reference sequence). CDR3 size: 15 residues. V was clipped by 5 bases and J by 2 bases, with 16 bases between them. In DNA, the CDR3 is TGTGCCAGCAGTCAACTTCCGGGTCTCAACTATGGCTACACCTTC. Protein product: CASSQLPGLNYGYTF.

The V gene is TRBV7-3, the J gene TRBJ1-1; TRBD1 aligns across 9 bases. This CDR3 region has 14 residues. Germline V gene sequence: CDR1 SGHTA, CDR2 FQGTGA. The V gene end was trimmed by 6 bases and the J gene end by 1 base; junction bases not matched to a gene: 3. The CDR3 is CASRMGQGNTEAFF. In DNA form, the CDR3 reads TGTGCCAGCAGGATGGGACAGGGGAACACTGAAGCTTTCTTT.

This chain connects TRBV11-3 to TRBJ2-1; 9 nucleotides match TRBD1. The CDR3 contains 16 residues. Trimming took 1 base from V and 9 from J; bases not matched to a gene: 10. Germline CDR1 reads SGHNT; CDR2 reads YENEEA. The DNA for the CDR3 is TGTGCCAGCAGCTTAGGCCAACAGGGGGCGAGGAGTGAGCAGTTCTTC. Amino acid sequence: CASSLGQQGARSEQFF.

The chain joins TRBV7-9 to TRBJ1-4; the match to TRBD1 covers 8 bases. The junction had 9 bases not matched to a gene; V was cut back by 5 bases and J by 7 bases. The germline V gene has CDR1 SEHNR and CDR2 FQNEAQ (reference sequence). This CDR3 region has 15 residues. The CDR3 DNA sequence: TGTGCCAGCAGCCGAGACAGGGGCGGGTTTGAAAAACTGTTTTTT. Residues: CASSRDRGGFEKLFF.

This chain links TRBV4-2 with TRBJ2-3, with TRBD2 matching over 8 bases. The J segment lost 2 bases and the V segment lost 4 bases, leaving 5 bases of the junction unmatched. Germline lookup yields CDR1 LGHNA and CDR2 YNFKEQ. CDR3 length: 15 residues. CDR3 bases: TGTGCCAGCAGCCGGAGCGGGAGCCTCACAGATACGCAGTATTTT. It encodes CASSRSGSLTDTQYF.

V gene TRBV10-3 combines with J gene TRBJ1-1; 9 nucleotides align to TRBD1. Germline lookup yields CDR1 ENHRY and CDR2 SYGVKD. V was clipped by 6 bases and J by 0 bases; unmatched bases: 2. This CDR3 comprises 14 residues. In DNA form, the CDR3 reads TGTGCCATCAGGGGGACAGGGATGAACACTGAAGCTTTCTTT. Its translation: CAIRGTGMNTEAFF.

A few counts support this clone. The chain employs TRBV5-4 and TRBJ2-7, with 7 bases that match TRBD2. V lost 0 bases, J lost 7 bases, and 7 bases stayed unmatched. This CDR3 has 14 residues. The germline gives CDR1 SGHNT, CDR2 YYREEE (reference sequence). The CDR3 sequence: CASSLAGGKREQYF. The CDR3, as DNA: TGTGCCAGCAGCTTGGCCGGGGGGAAGAGGGAGCAGTACTTC. Full variable domain (rest looked up from reference TRBV5-4 and TRBJ2-7): ETGVTQSPTHLIKTRGQQVTLRCSSQSGHNTVSWYQQALGQGPQFIFQYYREEENGRGNFPPRFSGLQFPNYSSELNVNALELDDSALYLCASSLAGGKREQYFGPGTRLTVT.

This clone was picked up one time. V is TRBV3-1 (or the pseudogene TRBV3-2) and J is TRBJ2-5, with D possibly being TRBD2 (6 bases). Per the germline V gene, CDR1 is LGHDT and CDR2 is YNNKEL (reference sequence). The CDR3 contains 16 residues. Trimming took 1 base from V and 2 from J, leaving 14 bases between them. CDR3 protein: CASSQGLPGLQETQYF. The CDR3 coding sequence is TGTGCCAGCAGCCAAGGGCTTCCGGGACTTCAAGAGACCCAGTACTTC.

The genes are TRBV6-1 and TRBJ1-1, with 8 bases aligning to TRBD1. The J segment lost 8 bases and the V segment lost 5 bases, leaving 7 bases of the junction unmatched. Germline V gene lookup returns CDR1 MNHNS and CDR2 SASEGT. The CDR3 spans 13 residues. The CDR3 reads CASSWDGQGEAFF. CDR3 sequence (DNA): TGTGCCAGCAGTTGGGACGGACAGGGCGAAGCTTTCTTT.

The V gene is TRBV3-1 (or the pseudogene TRBV3-2), the J gene TRBJ2-3, with D hard to call. Trimming stripped 7 bases from V and 0 bases from J, with 8 bases between. The CDR3 length is 13 residues. Germline V CDR1 and CDR2: LGHDT, YNNKEL (reference sequence). In DNA form, the CDR3 reads TGTGCCAGCACCATCCGGAGCACAGATACGCAGTATTTT. Encoded protein: CASTIRSTDTQYF.